What follows describes a single T cell receptor (beta chain). Antigen unknown. Germline lookup yields CDR1 SNHLY and CDR2 FYNNEI. This CDR3 has 15 residues. J gave up 6 bases and V 10 bases, and 15 bases lay outside the gene matches. Sequencing used immunoSEQ multiplex PCR; TCRdb keeps in-frame clones, though not all of them. This sample has 250,000 to 350,000 clones, with roughly 87% found just once. This sample was included in a study of cytomegalovirus exposure and HLA in healthy donors. Study-level findings and limits: Rarity characterized most TCR sequences, yet some public TCRs appeared in many donors.

The chain employs TRBV2 and TRBJ2-1; the match to TRBD2 covers 7 bases. The source is a woman aged 25-40 years in good health and CMV-seropositive. Specimen: PBMCs. The CDR3 protein is CATGIRVASGNEQFF. The CDR3 DNA sequence: TGTGCCACCGGGATCCGGGTGGCTAGCGGCAATGAGCAGTTCTTC.